The clone carrying this TCR beta chain was seen a handful of times. What it binds is unknown. This sample was taken from a study of identical twins. One entry per CDR3 protein results from TCRdb running MiXCR on the 5' RACE reads. Of around 570,000 distinct CDR3 sequences in the sample, roughly 9.5% were seen once. Trimming cost V 1 base and J 0 bases, with 7 bases left between them. The germline gives CDR1 MGHRA, CDR2 YSYEKL. CDR3 length: 14 amino acids. Regarding the study as a whole: There was an excess of low generation probability in the out-of-frame alpha sequences that twins shared.

These same records also appear under a second study, on yellow fever vaccine responses in identical twins.

Sequencing used PBMCs. This TCR was sampled from a young woman in good health. J is TRBJ2-7 and V is TRBV4-1; the D is unclear. CDR3 sequence: CASSQGSTSYEQYF. In DNA form, the CDR3 reads TGCGCCAGCAGCCAAGGATCGACCTCCTACGAGCAGTACTTC.